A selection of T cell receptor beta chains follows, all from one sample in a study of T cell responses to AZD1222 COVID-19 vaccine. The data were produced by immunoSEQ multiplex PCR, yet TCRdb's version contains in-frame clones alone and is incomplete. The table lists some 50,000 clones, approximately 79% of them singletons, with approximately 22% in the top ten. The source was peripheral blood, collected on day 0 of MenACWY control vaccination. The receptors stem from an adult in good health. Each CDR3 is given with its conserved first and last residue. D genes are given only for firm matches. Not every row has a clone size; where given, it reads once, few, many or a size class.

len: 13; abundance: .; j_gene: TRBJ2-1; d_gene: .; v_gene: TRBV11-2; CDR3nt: TGTGCCAGCAGCTTCCACGGGGCGGGTGAGCAGTTCTTC; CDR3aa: CASSFHGAGEQFF
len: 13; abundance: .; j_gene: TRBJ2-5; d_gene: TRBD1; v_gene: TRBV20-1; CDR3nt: TGCAGTGCTAGTGACCGACAGGGAAAGACCCAGTACTTC; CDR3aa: CSASDRQGKTQYF
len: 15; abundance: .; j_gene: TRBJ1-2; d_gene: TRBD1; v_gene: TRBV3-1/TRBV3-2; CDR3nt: TGTGCCAGCAGCTTACGACAGGGGGATAACTATGGCTACACCTTC; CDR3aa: CASSLRQGDNYGYTF
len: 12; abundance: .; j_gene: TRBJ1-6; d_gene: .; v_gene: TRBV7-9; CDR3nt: TGTGCCAGCAGCTCCCACATGGGGCCCCTCCACTTT; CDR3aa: CASSSHMGPLHF
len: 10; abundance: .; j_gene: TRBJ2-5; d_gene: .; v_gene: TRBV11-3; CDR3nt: TGTGCCAGCAGCAGCGAGACCCAGTACTTC; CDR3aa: CASSSETQYF
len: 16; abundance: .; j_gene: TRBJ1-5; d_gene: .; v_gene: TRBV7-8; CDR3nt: TGTGCCAGCAGCGGGGGGAGGGGGAATTGGGATCAGCCCCAGCATTTT; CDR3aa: CASSGGRGNWDQPQHF
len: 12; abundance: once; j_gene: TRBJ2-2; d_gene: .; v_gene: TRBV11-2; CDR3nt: TGTGCCAGCAGCTACGGCCCCGGGGAGCTGTTTTTT; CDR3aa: CASSYGPGELFF
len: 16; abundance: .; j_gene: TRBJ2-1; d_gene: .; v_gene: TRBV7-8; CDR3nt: TGTGCCAGCACCTTGCTTGAGCGCAGGAGGGACAATGAGCAGTTCTTC; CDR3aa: CASTLLERRRDNEQFF
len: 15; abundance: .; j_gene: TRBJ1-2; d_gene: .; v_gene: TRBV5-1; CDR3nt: TGCGCCAGCAGCGACCCGACGGGACGGAGATATGGCTACACCTTC; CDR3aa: CASSDPTGRRYGYTF
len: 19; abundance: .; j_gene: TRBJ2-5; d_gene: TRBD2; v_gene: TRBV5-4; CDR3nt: TGTGCCAGCAGCCCGGAAGGGACTAGCGGGAGGGCCATTAAAGAGACCCAGTACTTC; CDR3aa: CASSPEGTSGRAIKETQYF
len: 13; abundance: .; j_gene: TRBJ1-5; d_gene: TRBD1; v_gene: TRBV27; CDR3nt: TGTGCCAGCAGTTCATACAGGGGACAGCCCCAGCATTTT; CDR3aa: CASSSYRGQPQHF
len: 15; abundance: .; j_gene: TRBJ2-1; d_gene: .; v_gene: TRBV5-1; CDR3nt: TGCGCCAGCAGCGTAATCCAGGGGGGATACAATGAGCAGTTCTTC; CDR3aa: CASSVIQGGYNEQFF
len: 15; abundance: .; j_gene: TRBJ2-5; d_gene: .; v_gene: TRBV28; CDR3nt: TGTGCCAGCAGTTTATTGCCGGGAGAGGGGGAGACCCAGTACTTC; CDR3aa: CASSLLPGEGETQYF
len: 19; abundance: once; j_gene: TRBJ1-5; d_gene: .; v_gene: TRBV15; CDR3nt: TGTGCCACCAGCATCCGCGGGGAGCTAGCCCTAAATAGCAATCAGCCCCAGCATTTT; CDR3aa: CATSIRGELALNSNQPQHF
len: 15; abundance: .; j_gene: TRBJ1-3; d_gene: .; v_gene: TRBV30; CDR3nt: TGTGCCTGGAGTGTTGTCGGGGGTTCTGGAAACACCATATATTTT; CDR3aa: CAWSVVGGSGNTIYF
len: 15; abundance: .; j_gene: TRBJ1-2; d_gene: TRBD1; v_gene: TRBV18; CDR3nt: TGTGCCAGCTCACCCAGGACAGGGCCGAGCTATGGCTACACCTTC; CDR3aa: CASSPRTGPSYGYTF
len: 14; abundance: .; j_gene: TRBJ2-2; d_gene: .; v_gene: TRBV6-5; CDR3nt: TGTGCCAGCAGACTTACAGTGAACACCGGGGAGCTGTTTTTT; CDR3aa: CASRLTVNTGELFF
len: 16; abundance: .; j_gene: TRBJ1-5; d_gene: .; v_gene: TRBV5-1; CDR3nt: TGCGCCAGCAGCCAACCTTTGGGGGGAGCAAATCAGCCCCAGCATTTT; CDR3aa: CASSQPLGGANQPQHF
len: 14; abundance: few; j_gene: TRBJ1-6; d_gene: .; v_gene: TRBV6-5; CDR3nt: TGTGCCAGCAGCTACGATAGGGGTCGTTCACCCCTCCACTTT; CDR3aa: CASSYDRGRSPLHF
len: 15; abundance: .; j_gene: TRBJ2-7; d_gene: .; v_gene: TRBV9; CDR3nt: TGTGCCAGCAGCGTTGCCGGGACAACCTCCTACGAGCAGTACTTC; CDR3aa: CASSVAGTTSYEQYF
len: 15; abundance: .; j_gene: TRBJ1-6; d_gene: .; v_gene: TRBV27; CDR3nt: TGTGCCAGCAGTTTATTCGGACCGCCTAATTCACCCCTCCACTTT; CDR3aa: CASSLFGPPNSPLHF
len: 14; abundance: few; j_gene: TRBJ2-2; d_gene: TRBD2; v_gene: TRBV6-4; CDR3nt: TGTGCCAGCAGACTAGCGGGAGCCACCGGGGAGCTGTTTTTT; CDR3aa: CASRLAGATGELFF
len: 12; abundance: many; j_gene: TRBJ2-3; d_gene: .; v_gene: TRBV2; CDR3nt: TGTGCCAGCAGTCCTAGCACAGATACGCAGTATTTT; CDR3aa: CASSPSTDTQYF
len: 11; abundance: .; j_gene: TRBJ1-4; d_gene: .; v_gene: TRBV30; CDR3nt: TGTGCCTGGAGGGTACCTGGAAAGCTGTTTTTT; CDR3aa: CAWRVPGKLFF
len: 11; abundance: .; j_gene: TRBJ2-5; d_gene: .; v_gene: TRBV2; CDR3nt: TGTGCCAGCAGTCCGAGGGAGACCCAGTACTTC; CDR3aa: CASSPRETQYF
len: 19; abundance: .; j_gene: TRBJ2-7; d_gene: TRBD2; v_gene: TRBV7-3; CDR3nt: TGTGCCAGCAGCACCCAGGGTAGCGGGAGAATGGGGGGCTTATACGAGCAGTACTTC; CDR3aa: CASSTQGSGRMGGLYEQYF
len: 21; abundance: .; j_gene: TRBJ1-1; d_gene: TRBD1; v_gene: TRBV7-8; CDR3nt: TGTGCCAGCAGCTTATTTAATTTGGCGACAGGGGACACAGGGGTTTTGACTGAAGCTTTCTTT; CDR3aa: CASSLFNLATGDTGVLTEAFF
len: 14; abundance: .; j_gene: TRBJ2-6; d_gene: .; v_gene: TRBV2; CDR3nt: TGTGCCAGCAGTGAGAGCTCTGGGGCCAACGTCCTGACTTTC; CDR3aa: CASSESSGANVLTF
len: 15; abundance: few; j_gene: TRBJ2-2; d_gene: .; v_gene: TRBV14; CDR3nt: TGTGCCAGCAGCCAGGCAGACAAGGGGAAAGGGGAGCTGTTTTTT; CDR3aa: CASSQADKGKGELFF
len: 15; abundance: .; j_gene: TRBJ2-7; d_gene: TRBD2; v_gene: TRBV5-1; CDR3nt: TGCGCCAGCAGCTTTCTTAGCGGGGCGGTCCTCGAGCAGTACTTC; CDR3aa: CASSFLSGAVLEQYF
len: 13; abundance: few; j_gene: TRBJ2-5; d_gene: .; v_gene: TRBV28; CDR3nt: TGTGCCAGCAGTTTAGGGGGCCAAGAGACCCAGTACTTC; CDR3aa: CASSLGGQETQYF
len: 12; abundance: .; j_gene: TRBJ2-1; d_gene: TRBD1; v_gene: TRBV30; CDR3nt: TGTGCCTGGGACAGGGATAGGAATGAGCAGTTCTTC; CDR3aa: CAWDRDRNEQFF
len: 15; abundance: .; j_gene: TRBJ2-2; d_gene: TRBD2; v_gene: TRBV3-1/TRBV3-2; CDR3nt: TGTGCCCCCTGCTCCCGGGGGGGGGCGGGGGGGGAGCTGTTTTTT; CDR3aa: CAPCSRGGAGGELFF
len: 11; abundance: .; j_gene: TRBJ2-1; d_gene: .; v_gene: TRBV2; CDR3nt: TGTGCCAGCATGAGGGGGAATGAGCAGTTCTTC; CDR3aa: CASMRGNEQFF
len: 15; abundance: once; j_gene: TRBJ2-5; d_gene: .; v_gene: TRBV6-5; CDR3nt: TGTGCCAGCAGCTTAGGGACACCCCGCCAAGAGACCCAGTACTTC; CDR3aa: CASSLGTPRQETQYF
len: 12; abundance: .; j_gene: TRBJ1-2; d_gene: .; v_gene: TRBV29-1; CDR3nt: TGCAGCGTTGGAGAGGGACACTATGGCTACACCTTC; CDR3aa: CSVGEGHYGYTF
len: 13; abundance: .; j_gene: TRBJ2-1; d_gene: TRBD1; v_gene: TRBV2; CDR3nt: TGTGCCAGCAGGGGGACAGGGTACAATGAGCAGTTCTTC; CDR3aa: CASRGTGYNEQFF
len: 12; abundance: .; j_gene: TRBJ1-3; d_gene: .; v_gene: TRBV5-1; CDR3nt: TGCGCCAGCAGCTTGGAAGGAAACACCATATATTTT; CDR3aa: CASSLEGNTIYF
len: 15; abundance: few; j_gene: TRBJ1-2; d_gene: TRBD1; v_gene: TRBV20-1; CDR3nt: TGCAGTGCTAGTCCCCAGGGGGGCGGAAACTATGGCTACACCTTC; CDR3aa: CSASPQGGGNYGYTF
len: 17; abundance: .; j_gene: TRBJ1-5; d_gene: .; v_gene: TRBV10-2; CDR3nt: TGCGCCAGCAGTGAGTCGGGGGCACTCGGAAGTAATCAGCCCCAGCATTTT; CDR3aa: CASSESGALGSNQPQHF
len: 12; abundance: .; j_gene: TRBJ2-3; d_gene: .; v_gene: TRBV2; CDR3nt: TGTGCCAGCAGTGAAGGCTGGGATACGCAGTATTTT; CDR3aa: CASSEGWDTQYF
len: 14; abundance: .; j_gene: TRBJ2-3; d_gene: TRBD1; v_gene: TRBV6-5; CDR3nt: TGTGCCAGCAGTTCGACAGGGGGCGCAGATACGCAGTATTTT; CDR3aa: CASSSTGGADTQYF
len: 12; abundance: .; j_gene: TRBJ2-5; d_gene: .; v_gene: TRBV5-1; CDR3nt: TGCGCCAGCAGCTTAGACCAAGAGACCCAGTACTTC; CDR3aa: CASSLDQETQYF
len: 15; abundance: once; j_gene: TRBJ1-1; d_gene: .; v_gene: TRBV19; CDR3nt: TGTGCCAGTAGTATTGGTTTCGGAGGGAACACTGAAGCTTTCTTT; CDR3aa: CASSIGFGGNTEAFF
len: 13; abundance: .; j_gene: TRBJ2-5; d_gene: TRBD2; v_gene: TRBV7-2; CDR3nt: TGTGCCAGCAGCTCCGGGACTAGGGAGACCCAGTACTTC; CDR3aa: CASSSGTRETQYF
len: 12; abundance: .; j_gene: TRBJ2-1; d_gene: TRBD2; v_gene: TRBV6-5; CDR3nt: TGTGCCGGGCGGGAGGGCCTCAATGAGCAGTTCTTC; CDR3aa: CAGREGLNEQFF
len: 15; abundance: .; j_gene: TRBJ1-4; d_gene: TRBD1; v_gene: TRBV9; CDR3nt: TGTGCCAGCAGCCCCAGACAGGGAACTAATGAAAAACTGTTTTTT; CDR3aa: CASSPRQGTNEKLFF
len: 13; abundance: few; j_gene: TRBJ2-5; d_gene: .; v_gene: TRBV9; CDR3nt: TGTGCCAGCAGCGTAGGGGGATTCGGGACCCAGTACTTC; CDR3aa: CASSVGGFGTQYF
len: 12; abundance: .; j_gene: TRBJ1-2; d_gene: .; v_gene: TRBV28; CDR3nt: TGTGCCAGCAGTCAACAGGGCTATGGCTACACCTTC; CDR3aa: CASSQQGYGYTF
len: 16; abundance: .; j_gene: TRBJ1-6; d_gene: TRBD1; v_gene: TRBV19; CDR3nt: TGTGCCAGTAGTACCTCCGGGACAGGAAGTAATTCACCCCTCCACTTT; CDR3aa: CASSTSGTGSNSPLHF
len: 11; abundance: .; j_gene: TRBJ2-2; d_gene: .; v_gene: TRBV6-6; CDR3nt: TGTGCCAGCAGTAACGTCGGGGAGCTGTTTTTT; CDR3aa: CASSNVGELFF
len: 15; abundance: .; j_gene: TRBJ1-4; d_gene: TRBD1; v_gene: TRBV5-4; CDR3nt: TGTGCCAGCAGCTTAGAACAGGGGGTAAATGAAAAACTGTTTTTT; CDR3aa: CASSLEQGVNEKLFF
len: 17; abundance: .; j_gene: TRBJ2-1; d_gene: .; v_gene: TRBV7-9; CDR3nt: TGTGCCAGCAGCTCCGCCCGGCGGCTAAGGGCCTACAATGAGCAGTTCTTC; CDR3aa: CASSSARRLRAYNEQFF
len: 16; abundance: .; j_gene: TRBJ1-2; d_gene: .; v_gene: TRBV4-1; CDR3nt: TGCGCCAGCAGCCGGTCTTTTCGGGTGACCGACTATGGCTACACCTTC; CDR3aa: CASSRSFRVTDYGYTF
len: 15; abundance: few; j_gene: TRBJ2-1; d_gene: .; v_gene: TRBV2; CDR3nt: TGTGCCAGCAGCATCGACCGTTGGGGGAACAATGAGCAGTTCTTC; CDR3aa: CASSIDRWGNNEQFF